The 22 T cell receptor beta chains given below trace back to one sample, sequenced in a study of patients and donors after allogeneic stem cell transplantation. In TCRdb, the RT-PCR reads were re-called with MiXCR into one record per CDR3 protein. The sample lists 150,000 to 250,000 distinct CDR3 sequences; around two fifths were seen once. Sequenced: blood, either unsorted or a sorted T cell fraction (not recorded which). These receptors were collected from a human donor who was either an allogeneic HSCT recipient or a stem cell or donor lymphocyte infusion donor (not recorded which). It is not recorded whose cells these are; they may come from a transplant donor.

The chain couples TRBV5-1 to TRBJ2-2; D unresolved. CDR1 is SGHRS, CDR2 YFSETQ, per germline. The CDR3 loop spans 13 amino acids. Trimming pared 6 bases from V and 1 base from J, leaving 7 bases between. The CDR3 coding sequence is TGCGCCAGCATGTTAGAGAACACCGGGGAGCTGTTTTTT. Translation gives CASMLENTGELFF.

The chain is built from TRBV19 and TRBJ1-2, with D unclear. Germline V lookup: CDR1 LNHDA, CDR2 SQIVND (reference sequence). The V end was cut by 3 bases, the J end by 4 bases, with 9 bases between. This CDR3 comprises 13 residues. The CDR3 coding sequence is TGTGCCAGTAGTATCAGTATAGCCTATGGCTACACCTTC. This translates into CASSISIAYGYTF.

The chain uses TRBV7-2 and TRBJ2-2; D is perhaps TRBD1 (6 bases). Trimming cost V 3 bases and J 3 bases, with 11 bases left between them. The CDR3 spans 15 residues. Germline CDR1 is SGHTA and CDR2 is FQGNSA. The CDR3 loop is CASSLDSVDTGELFF. The DNA of the CDR3 is TGTGCCAGCAGCTTGGACAGTGTCGACACCGGGGAGCTGTTTTTT.

The chain couples TRBV12-3 or TRBV12-4 to TRBJ1-2; perhaps TRBD1 as D (6 bases). Trimming shortened V by 5 bases and J by 1 base, and 11 bases separated the two germline ends. The CDR3 is made up of 14 amino acids. Written as DNA, the CDR3 is TGTGCCAGCAGTCTCCGACAGGATAACTATGGCTACACCTTC. Translation: CASSLRQDNYGYTF.

This clonotype turned up a few times. The V gene is TRBV28, the J gene TRBJ1-1, with 7 positions matching TRBD1. CDR1 and CDR2 (germline): MDHEN, SYDVKM. This CDR3 spans 12 amino acids. Trimming at V came to 4 bases and at J to 9 bases, leaving 5 bases not matched to a gene. The CDR3 region is CASSSRQGQAFF. The DNA for the CDR3 is TGTGCCAGCAGTTCACGACAGGGACAAGCTTTCTTT.

The genes are TRBV15 and TRBJ2-7; D possibly uses TRBD1 or TRBD2 (6 bases each). Germline lookup yields CDR1 LNHNV and CDR2 YYDKDF (reference sequence). The CDR3 is made up of 16 amino acids. Trimming shortened V by 2 bases and J by 5 bases, and 19 bases separated the two germline ends. CDR3 sequence (DNA): TGTGCCACCAGCAGAACGTACAGGGACTCCAAAAACGAGCAGTACTTC. Residues: CATSRTYRDSKNEQYF.

This clonotype has more than one count but fewer than ten. The rearrangement links TRBV7-9 to TRBJ1-1; unclear D gene. The V end lost 5 bases, the J end lost 0 bases, and 13 bases lay between the germline ends. CDR1 and CDR2 from the germline V gene are SEHNR and FQNEAQ (reference sequence). The CDR3 totals 15 residues. For the CDR3, the DNA is TGTGCCAGCAGCCCGGCTCGGACCTTGAACACTGAAGCTTTCTTT. Its protein is CASSPARTLNTEAFF.

This clonotype was seen ten or more times. The chain combines TRBV12-3 or TRBV12-4 with TRBJ1-1; no firm D call. The V gene lost 3 bases and the J gene lost 4 bases, with 15 bases spanning the gap. The CDR3 spans 15 residues. CDR3 sequence: CASSFSTLGGTEAFF. The CDR3 coding sequence is TGTGCCAGCAGTTTTTCGACGCTCGGAGGCACTGAAGCTTTCTTT.

The sample holds a few counts of this clonotype. The V and J genes are TRBV15 and TRBJ1-1; D unclear. Trimming pared 0 bases from V and 6 bases from J, leaving 8 bases between. The CDR3 loop spans 13 amino acids. Germline lookup yields CDR1 LNHNV and CDR2 YYDKDF (reference sequence). The CDR3 loop is CATSRDQNSEAFF. The CDR3 nucleotides read TGTGCCACCAGCAGAGATCAGAATTCTGAAGCTTTCTTT.

This clonotype appeared many times. V gene TRBV5-6 combines with J gene TRBJ1-1; D unresolved. Looked up from germline, CDR1 is SGHDT and CDR2 is YYEEEE. Trimming pared 2 bases from V and 5 bases from J, leaving 7 bases between. The CDR3 consists of 12 residues. This CDR3 reads CASSLVGTEAFF. The CDR3 DNA sequence: TGTGCCAGCAGCTTAGTGGGTACTGAAGCTTTCTTT.

The genes are TRBV27 and TRBJ2-5; D perhaps matches TRBD1 (5 bases). CDR3 length: 14 amino acids. CDR1 is MNHEY and CDR2 is SMNVEV in the germline V gene (reference sequence). V dropped 4 bases and J dropped 5 bases, with 14 bases sitting between them. The DNA of the CDR3 is TGTGCCAGCAGTTGGACAACCCTTGGGGAGACCCAGTACTTC. Translating it yields CASSWTTLGETQYF.

As concerns this clonotype: The CDR3 ends on some other residue instead of the conserved phenylalanine or tryptophan, so this is likely a read error. CDR3 amino acids: CASSLRWTNGYTS. CDR3 DNA: TGTGCCAGCAGTCTACGTTGGACCAATGGCTACACCTCC. This rearrangement joins TRBV12-3 or TRBV12-4 to TRBJ1-2; no definite D call. The CDR3 runs to 13 residues. V gave up 5 bases and J gave up 6 bases, with 13 bases separating them.

This clonotype was observed a few times. This chain links TRBV7-9 with TRBJ1-1; maybe TRBD1 (6 bases). The CDR3 runs 17 residues. Germline CDR1 reads SEHNR; CDR2 reads FQNEAQ (reference sequence). V lost 5 bases, J lost 3 bases, and 22 bases lay in between. The CDR3 protein is CASSAKKTGRTDTEAFF. The CDR3 DNA is TGTGCCAGCAGCGCTAAAAAAACAGGGAGGACTGACACTGAAGCTTTCTTT.

The rearrangement joins TRBV27 to TRBJ1-2, with TRBD1 as a possible D gene (5 bases). The germline V gene has CDR1 MNHEY and CDR2 SMNVEV (reference sequence). The V end was cut by 4 bases, the J end by 5 bases, with 17 bases between. The CDR3 covers 15 residues. The CDR3: CASSWGRGSFYGYTF. The CDR3 region has the DNA TGTGCCAGCAGTTGGGGTCGGGGGAGTTTTTATGGCTACACCTTC.

This clonotype has at least ten counts. V is TRBV29-1 and J is TRBJ1-6, with 10 bases fitting TRBD1. Germline CDR1 is SQVTM and CDR2 is ANQGSEA. The CDR3 totals 14 residues. V shed 4 bases, J shed 9 bases, and the junction held 6 bases outside the gene matches. The chain's CDR3 is CSVAFGTGVSPLHF. The CDR3 nucleotides read TGCAGCGTTGCCTTCGGGACAGGGGTTTCACCCCTCCACTTT.

This rearrangement joins TRBV28 to TRBJ1-5, with D unresolved. Germline CDR1 is MDHEN and CDR2 is SYDVKM. V lost 3 bases, J lost 6 bases, and 6 bases lay in between. The length of the CDR3 is 12 residues. The CDR3 loop is CASSLEVQPQHF. Written as DNA, the CDR3 is TGTGCCAGCAGTTTGGAGGTTCAGCCCCAGCATTTT.

This clonotype was counted only a few times. The gene calls are TRBV5-1 and TRBJ2-1, with TRBD2 matching over 9 bases. CDR3 length: 16 residues. Germline V gene lookup returns CDR1 SGHRS and CDR2 YFSETQ. The V segment lost 1 base and the J segment 6 bases; nucleotides outside the gene matches: 8. CDR3 loop: CASSLLTSGGSNEQFF. As DNA, the CDR3 is TGCGCCAGCAGCTTGCTGACTAGCGGAGGCTCCAATGAGCAGTTCTTC.

This clonotype was found a few times. This chain connects TRBV9 to TRBJ2-3; D perhaps matches TRBD1 (5 bases). This CDR3 is built from 18 residues. Deletions cut 2 bases from V and 2 bases from J, with 21 bases between. Germline lookup yields CDR1 SGDLS and CDR2 YYNGEE. The CDR3, as DNA: TGTGCCAGCAGCGTCCCAAAAGACAGAACCTCGTACACAGATACGCAGTATTTT. Translated, it gives CASSVPKDRTSYTDTQYF.

The rearrangement joins TRBV13 to TRBJ1-2; the D gene is possibly TRBD1 (6 bases). CDR1 is PRHDT, CDR2 FYEKMQ, per germline (reference sequence). With 5 bases removed from V and 4 bases from J, the gap between germline ends came to 11 bases. The CDR3 loop spans 13 amino acids. The CDR3: CASSPGDPYGYTF. The CDR3 DNA is TGTGCCAGCAGCCCAGGGGACCCCTATGGCTACACCTTC.

The rearrangement links TRBV9 to TRBJ1-1; D remains unclear. V was pared by 3 bases and J by 0 bases, with 9 bases between. This CDR3 comprises 14 residues. Germline CDR1 is SGDLS and CDR2 is YYNGEE. In nucleotides, the CDR3 is TGTGCCAGCAGCGGCGGGCCTCTGAACACTGAAGCTTTCTTT. It codes for CASSGGPLNTEAFF.

This clonotype was observed a few times. The J gene is TRBJ1-5, the V gene TRBV12-3 or TRBV12-4; perhaps TRBD1 as D (5 bases). This CDR3 has 17 amino acids. Trimming removed 0 bases from V and 0 bases from J, with 12 bases in between. CDR3 sequence: CASSLALGGTSNQPQHF. The DNA for the CDR3 is TGTGCCAGCAGTTTAGCGCTAGGCGGGACTAGCAATCAGCCCCAGCATTTT.

Written as DNA, the CDR3 is TGCGCCAGCAGCTTGGGGGGACTAGCGGGCCGCCCCTACGAGCAGTACTTC. Its protein product is CASSLGGLAGRPYEQYF. The chain is built from TRBV5-1 and TRBJ2-7, with TRBD2 matching 12 bases. CDR3 size: 17 residues. V dropped 0 bases and J dropped 2; count of bases not matched to a gene: 6. Germline V gives CDR1 SGHRS, CDR2 YFSETQ.